Below, 10 T cell receptor beta chains from the same sample are listed, as sequenced in a study of T cell repertoires in cytomegalovirus infection. These receptors' targets are unknown. TCRdb independently ran MiXCR on the reads; one entry per CDR3 protein. The repertoire has 750,000 to 950,000 distinct CDR3 sequences, around 29% of them found once; the top ten carry about an eighth. Specimen: cultured CD8+ T cells from PBMCs, collected from culture after CMV antigen stimulation. The receptors come from a human donor in good health (CMV status not recorded). Some clones in this sample may be carry-over from other donors' samples.

V gene TRBV11-2 combines with J gene TRBJ1-6; D gene unclear. The CDR3 runs to 16 residues. Germline CDR1 is SGHAT and CDR2 is FQNNGV. Trimming removed 2 bases from V and 6 bases from J, with 14 bases in between. This CDR3 reads CASSLWDRGGNSPLHF. DNA for the CDR3: TGTGCCAGCAGCTTATGGGATCGGGGAGGTAATTCACCCCTCCACTTT.

This clonotype was detected many times. This chain connects TRBV4-3 to TRBJ2-1; TRBD1 agrees at 10 bases. There are 18 residues in the CDR3. V lost 0 bases to trimming and J lost 5 bases; unmatched junction nucleotides: 10. The germline gives CDR1 LGHNA, CDR2 YSLEER. CDR3 sequence reads: CASSQEFDRDRGHNEQFF. The CDR3 region has the DNA TGCGCCAGCAGCCAAGAGTTCGATCGAGACAGGGGGCACAATGAGCAGTTCTTC.

This clonotype was counted between two and nine times. The rearrangement uses TRBV7-3 and TRBJ2-1; D might be TRBD2 (5 bases). Looked up from germline, CDR1 is SGHTA and CDR2 is FQGTGA. The V gene lost 4 bases and the J gene lost 7 bases, with 17 bases spanning the gap. The CDR3 extends over 15 amino acids. This CDR3 reads CASSSKDRGGNEQFF. CDR3 bases: TGTGCCAGCAGCTCGAAGGACCGAGGAGGTAATGAGCAGTTCTTC.

The chain combines TRBV12-3 or TRBV12-4 with TRBJ1-6, with TRBD1 identical over 7 bases. V dropped 1 base and J dropped 14; count of bases not matched to a gene: 11. There are 15 residues in the CDR3. CDR3 loop: CASSLVDRPIRALHF. In DNA, the CDR3 is TGTGCCAGCAGTTTAGTGGACAGGCCAATTAGGGCCCTCCACTTT.

V usage is TRBV6-5 and J usage is TRBJ1-6; a possible D gene is TRBD1 (6 bases). The CDR3 has 15 amino acids. The V gene lost 6 bases and the J gene lost 4 bases, with 13 bases spanning the gap. CDR1 is MNHEY, CDR2 SVGAGI, per germline. In nucleotides, the CDR3 is TGTGCCAGCAGGATGGGACACTCGTATAATTCACCCCTCCACTTT. It specifies CASRMGHSYNSPLHF.

Notes on this clonotype: A much bigger clone sits one base away, suggesting this may be a read error. The chain links TRBV7-9 to TRBJ1-1; no firm D call. The V gene lost 3 bases and the J gene lost 1 base, with 9 bases spanning the gap. The germline CDR1 and CDR2 sequences are SEHNR and FQNEAQ (reference sequence). CDR3 length equals 14 residues. The CDR3 coding sequence is TGTGCCAGCAGCTTCGACAAACCGAACACTGAAGCTTTCTTT. Translated, it gives CASSFDKPNTEAFF.

The chain couples TRBV7-9 to TRBJ1-1; 7 nucleotides match TRBD1. In germline, CDR1 is SEHNR, CDR2 FQNEAQ (reference sequence). V shed 5 bases, J shed 3 bases, and the junction held 6 bases outside the gene matches. This CDR3 region has 14 residues. The CDR3, as DNA: TGTGCCAGCAGCACTCGGGACAGTGACACTGAAGCTTTCTTT. Translation: CASSTRDSDTEAFF.

This clonotype was seen a single time. The rearrangement links TRBV7-9 to TRBJ2-4; TRBD1 aligns across 10 bases. V lost 5 bases and J lost 0; bases outside the gene matches: 13. This CDR3 region has 19 residues. Germline CDR1 and CDR2: SEHNR and FQNEAQ (reference sequence). DNA for the CDR3: TGTGCCAGCAGCCTGCAGGAGGGACAGGGGTTCCTAGCCAAAAACATTCAGTACTTC. This codes for CASSLQEGQGFLAKNIQYF.

This clonotype was seen more than once but under ten times. The chain is built from TRBV2 and TRBJ2-3; tentatively, D is TRBD1 or TRBD2 (5 bases each). The germline gives CDR1 SNHLY, CDR2 FYNNEI. The CDR3 sequence is 15 residues long. V lost 8 bases and J lost 1, with 16 bases in between. The CDR3 here is CASGGIARGTDTQYF. For the CDR3, the DNA is TGTGCCAGCGGGGGTATAGCGAGAGGCACAGATACGCAGTATTTT. The entire variable domain, with the rest obtained from reference TRBV2 and TRBJ2-3, is as follows: EPEVTQTPSHQVTQMGQEVILRCVPISNHLYFYWYRQILGQKVEFLVSFYNNEISEKSEIFDDQFSVERPDGSNFTLKIRSTKLEDSAMYFCASGGIARGTDTQYFGPGTRLTVL.

The chain has TRBV5-4 and TRBJ2-4; TRBD1 agrees at 8 bases. CDR3 size: 13 residues. V shed 5 bases, J shed 6 bases, and the junction held 4 bases outside the gene matches. Per the germline V gene, CDR1 is SGHNT and CDR2 is YYREEE (reference sequence). The CDR3 protein is CASRDRGGNIQYF. Here the CDR3 DNA reads TGTGCCAGCAGAGACAGGGGAGGAAACATTCAGTACTTC.